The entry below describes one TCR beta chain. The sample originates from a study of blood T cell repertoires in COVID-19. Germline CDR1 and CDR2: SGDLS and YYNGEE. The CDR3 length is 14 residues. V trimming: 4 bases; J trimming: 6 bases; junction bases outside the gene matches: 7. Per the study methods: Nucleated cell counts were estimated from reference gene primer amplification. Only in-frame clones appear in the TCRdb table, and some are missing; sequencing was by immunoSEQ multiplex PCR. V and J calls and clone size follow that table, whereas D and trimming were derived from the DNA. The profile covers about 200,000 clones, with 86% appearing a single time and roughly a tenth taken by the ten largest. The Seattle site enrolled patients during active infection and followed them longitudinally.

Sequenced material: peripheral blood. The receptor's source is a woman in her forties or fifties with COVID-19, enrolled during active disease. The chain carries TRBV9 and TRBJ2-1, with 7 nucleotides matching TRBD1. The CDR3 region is CASSPGDSTNEQFF. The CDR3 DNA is TGTGCCAGCAGCCCCGGGGACAGCACCAATGAGCAGTTCTTC.